These 32 T cell receptor beta chains came from one sample sequenced in a study of long-term antiretroviral therapy in people with HIV. immunoSEQ v3.0 was run at survey level. Libraries were prepared by immunoSEQ multiplex PCR; TCRdb keeps only in-frame clonotypes and omits some of them. The sample lists some 29,000 clones, 78% occurring once. This specimen consisted of unsorted PBMCs, obtained 1.5 years before starting antiretroviral therapy. These TCRs come from a man between 18 and 29 years old with HIV.

The rearrangement joins TRBV9 to TRBJ2-7, with D perhaps matching TRBD2 (5 bases). The CDR3 extends over 12 amino acids. The germline V gene has CDR1 SGDLS and CDR2 YYNGEE. The V end lost 0 bases, the J end lost 6 bases, and 7 bases lay between the germline ends. The CDR3 protein is CASSVGAGEQYF. The CDR3, as DNA: TGTGCCAGCAGCGTAGGCGCGGGCGAGCAGTACTTC.

The chain combines TRBV19 with TRBJ1-1; TRBD1 is a possible D gene (5 bases). The V end was cut by 5 bases, the J end by 1 base, with 11 bases between. The CDR3 is 14 residues long. Per germline, CDR1 LNHDA and CDR2 SQIVND (reference sequence). The CDR3 loop reads CASSSGRKNTEAFF. The CDR3 DNA reads TGTGCCAGTAGTTCAGGGAGGAAGAACACTGAAGCTTTCTTT.

This chain links TRBV9 with TRBJ2-1; 7 bases agree with TRBD1. This CDR3 contains 15 residues. J gave up 5 bases and V 4 bases, and 9 bases lay outside the gene matches. CDR1 is SGDLS, CDR2 YYNGEE, per germline. The CDR3 nucleotides are TGTGCCAGCAGCACCGGGACAGTGACCGACAATGAGCAGTTCTTC. Amino acid sequence: CASSTGTVTDNEQFF.

V usage is TRBV6-6 and J usage is TRBJ2-1; D is undetermined. The CDR3 is 15 amino acids. Per the germline V gene, CDR1 is MNHNY and CDR2 is SVGAGI (reference sequence). V was pared by 6 bases and J by 2 bases, with 14 bases between. CDR3 amino acids: CASRQENLPYNEQFF. DNA of the CDR3: TGTGCCAGCAGACAAGAAAACTTACCCTACAATGAGCAGTTCTTC.

The sample holds one count of this clone. The V and J genes are TRBV19 and TRBJ1-5, with no clear D. Germline CDR1 reads LNHDA; CDR2 reads SQIVND (reference sequence). V lost 3 bases, J lost 1 base, and 4 bases lay in between. This CDR3 is built from 13 residues. The CDR3 DNA reads as TGTGCCAGTAGTATTTGGAGCAATCAGCCCCAGCATTTT. It is translated as CASSIWSNQPQHF.

The chain combines TRBV7-8 with TRBJ2-3; tentatively, D is TRBD2 (5 bases). V was trimmed by 4 bases and J by 0 bases, leaving 17 bases between them. The CDR3 has 17 residues. Germline V lookup: CDR1 SGHVS, CDR2 FQNEAQ. The CDR3 DNA sequence: TGTGCCAGCAGCTCCTCTGGACTTCTCCATAGCACAGATACGCAGTATTTT. Protein sequence: CASSSSGLLHSTDTQYF.

The chain carries TRBV16 and TRBJ1-5; no reliable D call. Trimming stripped 4 bases from V and 5 bases from J, with 9 bases between. CDR3 length equals 13 residues. Germline-derived CDR1 and CDR2 are KGHSY and FQNENV. CDR3 loop: CASSRGSDQPQHF. In nucleotides, the CDR3 is TGTGCCAGCAGCCGTGGGAGCGATCAGCCCCAGCATTTT.

This clone appeared a few times. CDR3 DNA sequence: TGTGCTAGCGGGCACCGGGACACGAGAAATTCACCCCTCCACTTT. Translated: CASGHRDTRNSPLHF. This chain uses TRBV12-5 with TRBJ1-6; the D gene is possibly TRBD1 (6 bases). V was trimmed by 9 bases and J by 7 bases, leaving 19 bases between them. Looked up from germline, CDR1 is LGHNT and CDR2 is FRNRAP. The CDR3 spans 15 residues.

The chain has TRBV27 and TRBJ1-2, with D possibly matching TRBD1 (5 bases). There are 15 residues in the CDR3. V was cut by 6 bases and J by 2 bases, with 16 bases left in between. Germline-derived CDR1 and CDR2 are MNHEY and SMNVEV (reference sequence). In DNA, the CDR3 is TGTGCCAGCAGGAGAGGGACCGACCTGAACTATGGCTACACCTTC. Amino acid sequence: CASRRGTDLNYGYTF.

The chain links TRBV18 to TRBJ1-3, with D possibly matching TRBD1 (6 bases). The CDR3 consists of 15 residues. Germline CDR1 is KGHSH and CDR2 is LQKENI. Trimming removed 1 base from V and 3 bases from J, with 10 bases in between. CDR3 in amino acids: CASSPRGQLGNTIYF. The CDR3 DNA reads as TGTGCCAGCTCACCACGAGGACAGCTTGGAAACACCATATATTTT.

The chain employs TRBV27 and TRBJ2-1; weak D call: TRBD1 (6 bases). Trimming shortened V by 3 bases and J by 7 bases, and 10 bases separated the two germline ends. The germline gives CDR1 MNHEY, CDR2 SMNVEV (reference sequence). This CDR3 has 13 residues. CDR3 amino acids: CASSFARGNEQFF. As DNA, the CDR3 is TGTGCCAGCAGTTTCGCCAGGGGTAATGAGCAGTTCTTC.

The table lists this clone with a few counts. V usage is TRBV4-1 and J usage is TRBJ2-7; D may be TRBD1 (6 bases). This CDR3 has 11 amino acids. With 6 bases removed from V and 3 bases from J, the gap between germline ends came to 6 bases. Looked up from germline, CDR1 is MGHRA and CDR2 is YSYEKL. In DNA form, the CDR3 reads TGCGCCAGCAGACAGGGCTACGAGCAGTACTTC. Translated: CASRQGYEQYF.

The CDR3 nucleotides are TGTGCCAGCAGTGCAGCTTGGGGGAGAAACACCATATATTTT. Residues: CASSAAWGRNTIYF. The chain uses TRBV2 and TRBJ1-3; D is possibly TRBD1 (5 bases). The V gene lost 4 bases and the J gene lost 5 bases, with 12 bases spanning the gap. This CDR3 has 14 residues. Germline V gene sequence: CDR1 SNHLY, CDR2 FYNNEI. The variable domain in full, completed from reference TRBV2 and TRBJ1-3, reads EPEVTQTPSHQVTQMGQEVILRCVPISNHLYFYWYRQILGQKVEFLVSFYNNEISEKSEIFDDQFSVERPDGSNFTLKIRSTKLEDSAMYFCASSAAWGRNTIYFGEGSWLTVV.

The chain is built from TRBV7-8 and TRBJ2-5; 7 bases are a match to TRBD1. CDR1 is SGHVS and CDR2 is FQNEAQ in the germline V gene. The CDR3 loop spans 15 amino acids. With V trimmed by 1 base and J by 5 bases, 7 bases remained unmatched. Here the CDR3 reads CASSLGGGPRETQYF. CDR3 DNA sequence: TGTGCCAGCAGCTTAGGAGGGGGCCCGAGGGAGACCCAGTACTTC.

The sample holds a few counts of this clone. V and J are TRBV9 and TRBJ2-7; 9 bases match TRBD2. V lost 4 bases and J lost 2; bases outside the gene matches: 4. The length of the CDR3 is 14 residues. The germline gives CDR1 SGDLS, CDR2 YYNGEE. CDR3 in DNA: TGTGCCAGCAGCCGCGGGGGGGGGACCTACGAGCAGTACTTC. Encoded protein: CASSRGGGTYEQYF.

The chain links TRBV2 to TRBJ2-2; perhaps D is TRBD1 or TRBD2 (6 bases each). There are 17 residues in the CDR3. Per germline, CDR1 SNHLY and CDR2 FYNNEI. The V end lost 3 bases, the J end lost 4 bases, and 18 bases lay between the germline ends. For the CDR3, the DNA is TGTGCCAGCAGTGACCTAAGAGAGGGGGGTGTCACCGGGGAGCTGTTTTTT. Translation gives CASSDLREGGVTGELFF.

CDR3 in DNA: TGTGCCAGCAGTTTGATAGCGACGGTGAGTAATGAGCAGTTCTTC. Encoded protein: CASSLIATVSNEQFF. The genes are TRBV27 and TRBJ2-1, with D tentatively TRBD2 (5 bases). This CDR3 is 15 amino acids long. Germline CDR1 is MNHEY and CDR2 is SMNVEV (reference sequence). Trimming cost V 3 bases and J 7 bases, with 16 bases left between them.

This clone showed up just a few times. The J gene is TRBJ2-7, the V gene TRBV7-9; D is perhaps TRBD1 or TRBD2 (5 bases each). This CDR3 has 12 amino acids. Germline V CDR1 and CDR2: SEHNR, FQNEAQ (reference sequence). Trimming removed 5 bases at V and 6 bases at J, with 11 bases between. CDR3 region: CASSLGRREQYF. CDR3 DNA: TGTGCCAGCAGCCTGGGACGCCGCGAGCAGTACTTC. The full variable domain, rest sourced from reference TRBV7-9 and TRBJ2-7, is DTGVSQNPRHKITKRGQNVTFRCDPISEHNRLYWYRQTLGQGPEFLTYFQNEAQLEKSRLLSDRFSAERPKGSFSTLEIQRTEQGDSAMYLCASSLGRREQYFGPGTRLTVT.

V is TRBV11-2 and J is TRBJ1-3; unclear D gene. The CDR3 sequence is 15 residues long. Looked up from germline, CDR1 is SGHAT and CDR2 is FQNNGV. V was shortened by 4 bases and J by 4 bases, with 14 bases between the two germline ends. The CDR3 sequence: CASSSRGFSGNTIYF. The CDR3 nucleotides are TGTGCCAGCAGCTCCCGCGGTTTTTCCGGAAACACCATATATTTT.

The chain links TRBV2 to TRBJ2-2, with D possibly being TRBD2 (6 bases). This CDR3 contains 13 residues. The V gene's germline CDR1 is SNHLY and CDR2 FYNNEI. V was trimmed by 7 bases and J by 2 bases, leaving 8 bases between them. CDR3 region: CASMRENTGELFF. The CDR3 DNA sequence: TGTGCCAGCATGCGGGAAAACACCGGGGAGCTGTTTTTT.

The rearrangement joins TRBV25-1 to TRBJ2-1, with D uncertain. Trimming stripped 0 bases from V and 5 bases from J, with 8 bases between. CDR1 is MGHDK and CDR2 is SYGVNS in the germline V gene. The CDR3 runs to 14 residues. The DNA for the CDR3 is TGTGCCAGCAGTGAATACGACTTCAACAATGAGCAGTTCTTC. Translated, it gives CASSEYDFNNEQFF.

The chain carries TRBV19 and TRBJ2-3; the match to TRBD2 covers 11 bases. The CDR3 covers 15 residues. V lost 8 bases and J lost 2; bases outside the gene matches: 6. The V gene's germline CDR1 is LNHDA and CDR2 SQIVND (reference sequence). For the CDR3, the DNA is TGTGCCAGTGGATCTAGCGGGGGGTCCACAGATACGCAGTATTTT. This gives the protein CASGSSGGSTDTQYF.

The V gene is TRBV9, the J gene TRBJ1-2, with TRBD1 identical over 8 bases. V lost 0 bases and J lost 5; bases outside the gene matches: 9. The CDR3 has 16 residues. Germline assignment: CDR1 SGDLS and CDR2 YYNGEE. CDR3 protein: CASSVVVGTGDYGYTF. As DNA, the CDR3 is TGTGCCAGCAGCGTAGTTGTGGGGACAGGAGATTATGGCTACACCTTC.

V is TRBV10-3 and J is TRBJ2-2; TRBD1 agrees at 9 bases. The germline V gene encodes CDR1 ENHRY and CDR2 SYGVKD. V dropped 2 bases and J dropped 4; count of bases not matched to a gene: 8. This CDR3 contains 17 residues. The chain's CDR3 is CAISEPGTGMTTGELFF. The CDR3 region has the DNA TGTGCCATCAGTGAGCCGGGGACAGGGATGACCACCGGGGAGCTGTTTTTT.

The J gene is TRBJ2-1, the V gene TRBV5-1, with D maybe TRBD2 (6 bases). V lost 7 bases, J lost 6 bases, and 20 bases lay in between. This CDR3 has 15 amino acids. Germline assignment: CDR1 SGHRS and CDR2 YFSETQ. In DNA, the CDR3 is TGCGCCAGCGGAGGGTCCAGGGATATGGGCAATGAGCAGTTCTTC. Amino acids: CASGGSRDMGNEQFF.

CDR3 bases: TGTGCCACCCGGGCCTCGTTCAGGTCTTTCTTT. Residues: CATRASFRSFF. This chain connects TRBV6-5 to TRBJ1-1; D remains ambiguous. This CDR3 region has 11 residues. Trimming cost V 10 bases and J 12 bases, with 18 bases left between them. CDR1 and CDR2 from the germline V gene are MNHEY and SVGAGI.

The J gene is TRBJ1-2, the V gene TRBV28, with D hard to call. From germline, CDR1 is MDHEN and CDR2 SYDVKM. The CDR3 has 12 residues. The V end lost 3 bases, the J end lost 8 bases, and 10 bases lay between the germline ends. In DNA, the CDR3 is TGTGCCAGCAGTTTTCTGGCCAACGGCTACACCTTC. As protein: CASSFLANGYTF.

The chain combines TRBV7-3 with TRBJ1-1, with a possible D match to TRBD1 (6 bases). From germline, CDR1 is SGHTA and CDR2 FQGTGA. V lost 0 bases and J 8 bases, leaving 13 bases between the germline ends. The length of the CDR3 is 14 residues. CDR3 sequence: CASSLTGGTREAFF. As DNA, the CDR3 is TGTGCCAGCAGCTTAACGGGGGGGACAAGGGAAGCTTTCTTT.

The chain couples TRBV7-3 to TRBJ2-2; possible D gene TRBD2, 6 bases. The germline gives CDR1 SGHTA, CDR2 FQGTGA. The V end lost 11 bases, the J end lost 5 bases, and 18 bases lay between the germline ends. The CDR3 is 14 residues long. As DNA, the CDR3 is TGTGCCGGCGGGACGGGACTTCCAACCGGGGAGCTGTTTTTT. Translation: CAGGTGLPTGELFF.

The chain recombines TRBV7-3 with TRBJ2-2, with unresolved D. There are 13 residues in the CDR3. Trimming took off 4 bases at V and 4 bases at J, with 7 bases between the two ends. The germline gives CDR1 SGHTA, CDR2 FQGTGA. CDR3 coding DNA: TGTGCCAGCAGCTACAGTATCACCGGGGAGCTGTTTTTT. This gives the protein CASSYSITGELFF.

The V and J genes are TRBV28 and TRBJ2-7; 10 bases agree with TRBD1. V trimming: 6 bases; J trimming: 2 bases; junction bases outside the gene matches: 4. This CDR3 is 14 amino acids long. In germline, CDR1 is MDHEN, CDR2 SYDVKM. The CDR3 DNA reads TGTGCCAGCAGGAAGGGGACAGGGGCCTACGAGCAGTACTTC. Amino acids: CASRKGTGAYEQYF.

V gene TRBV28 combines with J gene TRBJ2-1, with TRBD2 identical over 8 bases. CDR1 and CDR2 from the germline V gene are MDHEN and SYDVKM. Trimming at V came to 5 bases and at J to 2 bases, leaving 5 bases not matched to a gene. The CDR3 contains 15 residues. CDR3 protein: CASSPGLGTYNEQFF. The CDR3 coding sequence is TGTGCCAGCAGTCCGGGACTAGGGACCTACAATGAGCAGTTCTTC.